One and the same sample provided the 27 T cell receptor beta chains below, sequenced in a study of shared clonotypes between healthy human individuals. Assay: immunoSEQ multiplex PCR; the TCRdb copy retains only in-frame clones and omits some. This table has about 180,000 clones, approximately 92% appearing once. The sample was naive CD4+ T cells sorted from blood. Subset given: CD45RA+ positively selected. These receptors were obtained from a woman in her twenties or thirties in good health.

The gene calls are TRBV6-5 and TRBJ2-7, with D unclear. The CDR3 has 12 residues. With 0 bases removed from V and 6 bases from J, the gap between germline ends came to 6 bases. Germline V gives CDR1 MNHEY, CDR2 SVGAGI. CDR3 protein: CASSYSLGEQYF. CDR3 DNA sequence: TGTGCCAGCAGTTACTCCCTCGGCGAGCAGTACTTC.

This chain uses TRBV6-5 with TRBJ1-5, with 9 bases identical to TRBD1. This CDR3 region has 14 residues. J gave up 11 bases and V 10 bases, and 15 bases lay outside the gene matches. The germline CDR1 and CDR2 sequences are MNHEY and SVGAGI. The CDR3 spells CATLDRGGGGAQHF. CDR3 bases: TGTGCCACCCTGGACAGGGGCGGCGGGGGGGCCCAGCATTTT.

The chain is built from TRBV29-1 and TRBJ1-4; D ambiguous. Trimming took 6 bases from V and 8 from J, leaving 13 bases between them. Germline V lookup: CDR1 SQVTM, CDR2 ANQGSEA. The CDR3 is made up of 12 amino acids. The CDR3 DNA reads as TGCAGCGTAAGTCCTAGGGCCGAAAAACTGTTTTTT. Translated, it gives CSVSPRAEKLFF.

This clone was detected once. The V and J genes are TRBV5-4 and TRBJ1-1; no firm D call. The CDR3 runs to 13 residues. Trimming shortened V by 4 bases and J by 6 bases, and 13 bases separated the two germline ends. Germline loops: CDR1 SGHNT, CDR2 YYREEE (reference sequence). The CDR3 sequence: CASSRFSGAEAFF. DNA of the CDR3: TGTGCCAGCAGCCGCTTCAGCGGCGCTGAAGCTTTCTTT.

The chain has TRBV13 and TRBJ1-2; 7 bases match TRBD1. The CDR3 runs to 12 residues. The V gene's germline CDR1 is PRHDT and CDR2 FYEKMQ (reference sequence). The ends lost 3 bases at V and 8 bases at J; junction bases unmatched: 3. CDR3 DNA sequence: TGTGCCAGCAGCTTCCACAGGGGAGGCTACACCTTC. Translating it yields CASSFHRGGYTF.

The rearrangement joins TRBV5-1 to TRBJ2-3; tentative D call: TRBD2 (6 bases). Germline CDR1 reads SGHRS; CDR2 reads YFSETQ. The V gene lost 4 bases and the J gene lost 0 bases, with 12 bases spanning the gap. The CDR3 is 15 residues long. The CDR3 reads CASSAAGDSTDTQYF. CDR3 DNA: TGCGCCAGCAGCGCAGCGGGCGATAGCACAGATACGCAGTATTTT.

This sequence joins TRBV28 and TRBJ1-5; D possibly corresponds to TRBD1 (5 bases). Germline assignment: CDR1 MDHEN and CDR2 SYDVKM. There are 16 residues in the CDR3. V lost 8 bases and J 0 bases, leaving 17 bases between the germline ends. CDR3 amino acids: CASLLGPNYSNQPQHF. The DNA of the CDR3 is TGTGCCAGCCTTTTGGGGCCCAACTATAGCAATCAGCCCCAGCATTTT.

V gene TRBV30 combines with J gene TRBJ2-1, with 9 bases identical to TRBD2. The CDR3 is 17 amino acids. CDR1 GTSNPN and CDR2 SVGIG come from the germline V gene (reference sequence). The V segment lost 1 base and the J segment 0 bases; nucleotides outside the gene matches: 7. In nucleotides, the CDR3 is TGTGCCTGGAGTGACTTACTAGCGGGCCCCTCCTACAATGAGCAGTTCTTC. Its translation is CAWSDLLAGPSYNEQFF.

J is TRBJ1-5 and V is TRBV19; D unclear. This CDR3 has 14 amino acids. The germline V and J ends were trimmed by 2 bases and 0 bases, with 5 bases remaining between them. CDR1 is LNHDA and CDR2 is SQIVND in the germline V gene (reference sequence). The CDR3 region is CASSITPSNQPQHF. As DNA, the CDR3 is TGTGCCAGTAGTATAACGCCTAGCAATCAGCCCCAGCATTTT.

The CDR3 reads CASSSPGQGTYEQYF. CDR3 DNA: TGTGCCAGCAGTTCACCGGGACAGGGGACCTACGAGCAGTACTTC. The genes are TRBV27 and TRBJ2-5, with 10 bases aligning to TRBD1. The end of the DNA fits TRBJ2-7 better, so the J call may be wrong. The germline V gene has CDR1 MNHEY and CDR2 SMNVEV (reference sequence). The CDR3 sequence is 15 residues long.

The CDR3 region is CASSSRTGFRTDTQYF. The DNA of the CDR3 is TGTGCCAGCAGTTCCCGGACAGGGTTTCGGACGGATACGCAGTATTTT. The rearrangement joins TRBV6-5 to TRBJ2-3; 8 bases align to TRBD1. The CDR3 loop spans 16 amino acids. J lost 6 bases, V lost 4 bases, and 12 bases had no gene match. Germline V gene lookup returns CDR1 MNHEY and CDR2 SVGAGI.

The V gene is TRBV2, the J gene TRBJ1-6; 10 bases agree with TRBD1. V shed 7 bases and J 9 bases; nucleotides not matched to a gene: 12. The CDR3 runs to 16 residues. Looked up from germline, CDR1 is SNHLY and CDR2 is FYNNEI. The CDR3 reads CASNRQGAQNGSPLHF. For the CDR3, the DNA is TGTGCCAGCAACCGACAGGGGGCTCAAAACGGTTCACCCCTCCACTTT.

The chain joins TRBV6-5 to TRBJ2-5; 9 bases align to TRBD1. With 6 bases clipped from V and 7 bases from J, the junction kept 12 bases outside the gene matches. This CDR3 has 15 amino acids. CDR1 MNHEY and CDR2 SVGAGI come from the germline V gene. This chain's CDR3 is CASRFDRGGIGTQYF. The CDR3 DNA follows: TGTGCCAGCAGATTCGACAGGGGGGGTATCGGGACCCAGTACTTC.

The CDR3 region has the DNA TGTGCCAGCAGCCCTAACGGGAGGGCCACAGAGACCCAGTACTTC. Encoded protein: CASSPNGRATETQYF. The rearrangement joins TRBV7-9 to TRBJ2-5, with 8 bases matching TRBD2. Trimming removed 5 bases from V and 4 bases from J; junction bases left unmatched: 9. CDR1 SEHNR and CDR2 FQNEAQ come from the germline V gene (reference sequence). The CDR3 has 15 amino acids.

The chain recombines TRBV7-2 with TRBJ2-1; tentatively, D is TRBD1 (6 bases). The CDR3 consists of 16 residues. The germline V gene has CDR1 SGHTA and CDR2 FQGNSA. V was shortened by 7 bases and J by 4 bases, with 20 bases between the two germline ends. CDR3 in DNA: TGTGCCAGCACCCTGGGGGCGGGTTATACTTACAATGAGCAGTTCTTC. Translation gives CASTLGAGYTYNEQFF. The whole variable domain, filled in from reference TRBV7-2 and TRBJ2-1, reads GAGVSQSPSNKVTEKGKDVELRCDPISGHTALYWYRQSLGQGLEFLIYFQGNSAPDKSGLPSDRFSAERTGGSVSTLTIQRTQQEDSAVYLCASTLGAGYTYNEQFFGPGTRLTVL.

This clone occurred once. The rearrangement uses TRBV28 and TRBJ1-4; 9 bases map to TRBD1. Per the germline V gene, CDR1 is MDHEN and CDR2 is SYDVKM. This CDR3 has 12 residues. CDR3 region: CAGDRELVKLFF. The CDR3 DNA reads TGTGCGGGGGACAGGGAGTTGGTAAAACTGTTTTTT.

This clone was detected a few times. This chain joins TRBV7-6 and TRBJ2-7; 12 bases line up with TRBD2. Germline values: CDR1 SGHVS, CDR2 FNYEAQ. With 5 bases clipped from V and 6 bases from J, the junction kept 11 bases outside the gene matches. The CDR3 is made up of 16 amino acids. The CDR3 loop is CASSPLAGGPDSEQYF. The CDR3 nucleotides read TGTGCCAGCAGCCCGCTAGCGGGAGGGCCAGATAGCGAGCAGTACTTC.

CDR3 protein: CASSQDEQGASNQPQHF. CDR3 nucleotide sequence: TGTGCCAGCAGCCAAGACGAACAGGGGGCCAGCAATCAGCCCCAGCATTTT. V gene TRBV14 combines with J gene TRBJ1-5, with 9 bases aligning to TRBD1. The CDR3 is 17 amino acids. CDR1 and CDR2 from the germline V gene are SGHDN and FVKESK. With V trimmed by 0 bases and J by 1 base, 4 bases remained unmatched.

The chain carries TRBV2 and TRBJ2-6, with D hard to call. V was trimmed by 6 bases and J by 2 bases, leaving 14 bases between them. The germline CDR1 and CDR2 sequences are SNHLY and FYNNEI. The CDR3 is 16 residues long. The CDR3 sequence: CASRADLDPGANVLTF. CDR3 coding DNA: TGTGCCAGCAGAGCCGACCTTGACCCTGGGGCCAACGTCCTGACTTTC.

The V and J genes are TRBV7-9 and TRBJ2-1; no definite D call. CDR3 length: 10 amino acids. Germline assignment: CDR1 SEHNR and CDR2 FQNEAQ (reference sequence). V dropped 7 bases and J dropped 5 bases, with 3 bases sitting between them. This CDR3 reads CASKDNEQFF. The CDR3, as DNA: TGTGCCAGCAAGGACAATGAGCAGTTCTTC.

CDR3 amino acids: CASSLKHQPQHF. The CDR3 DNA is TGTGCCAGCAGCCTCAAGCATCAGCCCCAGCATTTT. The chain uses TRBV28 and TRBJ1-5; D is unresolved. From germline, CDR1 is MDHEN and CDR2 SYDVKM. The CDR3 is 12 residues long. The V and J ends lost 6 bases and 5 bases respectively, with 8 bases between them.

This chain links TRBV7-9 with TRBJ1-4; 7 bases agree with TRBD1. After removal of 5 bases from V and 0 bases from J, the junction contained 6 bases not matched to a gene. Germline assignment: CDR1 SEHNR and CDR2 FQNEAQ (reference sequence). The CDR3 runs to 16 residues. The CDR3 spells CASSLDRAATNEKLFF. The CDR3 nucleotides are TGTGCCAGCAGCCTAGACAGGGCTGCAACTAATGAAAAACTGTTTTTT.

This rearrangement joins TRBV19 to TRBJ2-7; D gene ambiguous. CDR1 LNHDA and CDR2 SQIVND come from the germline V gene (reference sequence). Trimming removed 4 bases at V and 7 bases at J, with 11 bases between. The CDR3 sequence is 12 residues long. CDR3 region: CASSTFAGEQYF. CDR3 sequence (DNA): TGTGCCAGTAGTACCTTTGCTGGAGAGCAGTACTTC.

The J gene is TRBJ1-4, the V gene TRBV15; D is perhaps TRBD1 (5 bases). Trimming took off 5 bases at V and 0 bases at J, with 10 bases between the two ends. Germline CDR1 is LNHNV and CDR2 is YYDKDF (reference sequence). There are 15 residues in the CDR3. The CDR3 loop is CATSLRGPTNEKLFF. The CDR3 region has the DNA TGTGCCACCAGCTTGAGGGGTCCAACTAATGAAAAACTGTTTTTT.

V and J are TRBV28 and TRBJ1-1, with no clear D. The CDR3 contains 15 residues. Germline V gives CDR1 MDHEN, CDR2 SYDVKM. Trimming removed 4 bases from V and 4 bases from J, with 16 bases in between. The CDR3 sequence is CASSSPHAQPTEAFF. CDR3 sequence (DNA): TGTGCCAGCAGTTCCCCTCACGCCCAGCCCACTGAAGCTTTCTTT.

This clone came up once. Sequence at one end of the junction differs from germline and may be a read error. The CDR3 bases are TGCAGCGTAGAAGCCCGGGATAAGGCTTTCTTT. Protein product: CSVEARDKAFF. The chain joins TRBV29-1 to TRBJ1-1, with D unclear. Per germline, CDR1 SQVTM and CDR2 ANQGSEA. CDR3 length: 11 residues.

The chain combines TRBV18 with TRBJ2-7; possibly TRBD1 or TRBD2 for D (5 bases each). V was clipped by 1 base and J by 0 bases, with 10 bases between them. The germline V gene encodes CDR1 KGHSH and CDR2 LQKENI. CDR3 size: 15 residues. The CDR3 sequence is CASSPRGTGSYEQYF. The CDR3 nucleotides are TGTGCCAGCTCACCACGGGGGACGGGCTCCTACGAGCAGTACTTC. Supplemented by reference TRBV18 and TRBJ2-7, the full variable domain reads NAGVMQNPRHLVRRRGQEARLRCSPMKGHSHVYWYRQLPEEGLKFMVYLQKENIIDESGMPKERFSAEFPKEGPSILRIQQVVRGDSAAYFCASSPRGTGSYEQYFGPGTRLTVT.